This T cell receptor (beta chain) emerged from a study of cytomegalovirus exposure and HLA in healthy donors. Overall study results and limits: Both high specificity and high sensitivity reportedly marked the classifier's diagnosis of cytomegalovirus status. While the bulk of TCR sequences proved rare, some public TCRs turned up in many donors.

Note on this clone: As yet, its antigen is unknown.

Some clones are missing from TCRdb's copy, which holds only in-frame ones; the method was immunoSEQ multiplex PCR. This table has approximately 240,000 clones, around nine tenths appearing once. The source is a woman between 18 and 30 years old in good health and CMV-seronegative. The source material was PBMCs.

CDR3 DNA: TGCGCCAGCAGCCTAAGGGACGGGGGTCAAGAGACCCAGTACTTC. As protein: CASSLRDGGQETQYF. The rearrangement uses TRBV5-1 and TRBJ2-5; possibly TRBD2 for D (6 bases). The CDR3 spans 15 residues. Germline lookup yields CDR1 SGHRS and CDR2 YFSETQ. V was cut by 4 bases and J by 2 bases, with 15 bases left in between.